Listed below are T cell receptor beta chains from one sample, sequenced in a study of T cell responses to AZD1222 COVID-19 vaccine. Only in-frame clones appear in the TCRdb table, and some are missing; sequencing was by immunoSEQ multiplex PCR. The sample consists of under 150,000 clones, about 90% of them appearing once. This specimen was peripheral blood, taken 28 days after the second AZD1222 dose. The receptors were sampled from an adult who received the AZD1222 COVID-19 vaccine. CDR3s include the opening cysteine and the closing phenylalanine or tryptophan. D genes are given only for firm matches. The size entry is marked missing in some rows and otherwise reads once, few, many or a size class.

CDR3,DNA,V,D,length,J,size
CAWSGGGNQPQHF,TGTGCCTGGAGTGGAGGAGGTAATCAGCCCCAGCATTTT,TRBV30,NA,13,TRBJ1-5,NA
CASSRWTGGEQYF,TGTGCCAGCAGCCGCTGGACAGGGGGCGAGCAGTACTTC,TRBV5-6,TRBD1,13,TRBJ2-7,once
CASSYSQTGPQHF,TGTGCCAGCAGTTACTCACAGACGGGCCCGCAGCATTTT,TRBV6-5,NA,13,TRBJ1-5,NA
CASSLGTGLHPYEQYF,TGTGCCAGCAGCTTAGGGACAGGGCTACACCCCTACGAGCAGTACTTC,TRBV7-2,TRBD1,16,TRBJ2-7,NA
CASSAMGSSYNSPLHF,TGTGCCAGCAGTGCGATGGGAAGCTCCTATAATTCACCCCTCCACTTT,TRBV6-4,NA,16,TRBJ1-6,NA
CASSKGGGIEKLFF,TGTGCCAGCAGTAAAGGCGGAGGGATTGAAAAACTGTTTTTT,TRBV7-2,NA,14,TRBJ1-4,NA
CASRVQAGVHNSPLHF,TGTGCCAGCAGGGTTCAGGCAGGGGTGCATAATTCACCCCTCCACTTT,TRBV28,NA,16,TRBJ1-6,NA
CASSQAQSTKEQYF,TGTGCCAGCAGCCAAGCCCAGAGTACGAAGGAGCAGTACTTC,TRBV4-2,NA,14,TRBJ2-7,NA
CASRQGNEKLFF,TGTGCCAGTAGACAAGGGAATGAAAAACTGTTTTTT,TRBV28,NA,12,TRBJ1-4,NA
CASPDAGLNTGELFF,TGTGCCAGCCCGGACGCGGGCCTGAACACCGGGGAGCTGTTTTTT,TRBV7-9,NA,15,TRBJ2-2,NA
CACAGKGADTQYF,TGTGCCTGTGCTGGGAAAGGGGCAGATACGCAGTATTTT,TRBV19,NA,13,TRBJ2-3,once